This TCR beta chain was sequenced for a study of shared clonotypes between healthy human individuals. Worth noting for this clone: What it binds is unknown. Other DNA sequences in this specimen translate into the identical CDR3.

CD45RA-negative memory and CD45RA+ naive subsets were split from the CD4+ cells. Libraries were prepared by immunoSEQ multiplex PCR; TCRdb keeps only in-frame clonotypes and omits some of them. The table lists some 2,000,000 clones, roughly 96% of them singletons. This CDR3 is built from 13 residues. Trimming pared 0 bases from V and 4 bases from J, leaving 7 bases between. Germline CDR1 and CDR2: SGHRS and YFSETQ. Whole-study findings and limits: Naive subsets usually exceeded memory subsets in estimated richness.

The sequence derives from a man younger than 30 in good health. The chain is built from TRBV5-1 and TRBJ1-1; no definite D call. Input material: naive CD4+ T cells sorted from blood. Subset noted: CD45RA+ positively selected. The CDR3: CASSLEGITEAFF. CDR3 bases: TGCGCCAGCAGCTTGGAAGGAATCACTGAAGCTTTCTTT. Drawing the rest from reference TRBV5-1 and TRBJ1-1, the complete variable domain is KAGVTQTPRYLIKTRGQQVTLSCSPISGHRSVSWYQQTPGQGLQFLFEYFSETQRNKGNFPGRFSGRQFSNSRSEMNVSTLELGDSALYLCASSLEGITEAFFGQGTRLTVV.